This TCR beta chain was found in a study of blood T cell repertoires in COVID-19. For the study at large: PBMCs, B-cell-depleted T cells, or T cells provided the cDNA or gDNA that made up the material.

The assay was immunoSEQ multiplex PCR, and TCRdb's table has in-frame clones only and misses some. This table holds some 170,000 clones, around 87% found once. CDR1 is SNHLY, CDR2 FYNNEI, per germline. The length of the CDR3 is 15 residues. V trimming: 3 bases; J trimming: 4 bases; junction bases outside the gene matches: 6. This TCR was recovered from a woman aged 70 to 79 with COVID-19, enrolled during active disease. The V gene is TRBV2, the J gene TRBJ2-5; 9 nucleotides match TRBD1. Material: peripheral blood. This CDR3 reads CASSDLGQGLETQYF. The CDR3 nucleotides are TGTGCCAGCAGTGACTTGGGACAGGGTTTAGAGACCCAGTACTTC.